These 9 T cell receptor beta chains came from one sample sequenced in a study of PD-1 blockade in mismatch repair-deficient tumors. The repertoire was sequenced with immunoSEQ multiplex PCR; TCRdb's copy has only in-frame clones and lacks some. Of some 120,000 clones in the sample, 85% to 90% were seen once. This material consisted of peripheral blood, taken 44 weeks after starting pembrolizumab. The receptors were sampled from an adult with mismatch repair-deficient cancer.

The rearrangement uses TRBV11-2 and TRBJ2-3; D remains unclear. The CDR3 has 13 residues. V was cut by 3 bases and J by 4 bases, with 8 bases left in between. Germline CDR1 SGHAT, CDR2 FQNNGV. For the CDR3, the DNA is TGTGCCAGCAGCTTTCCTTCCTCAGATACGCAGTATTTT. This translates into CASSFPSSDTQYF.

This clone came up a few times. The chain couples TRBV28 to TRBJ1-2; D not certain. Germline V gene lookup returns CDR1 MDHEN and CDR2 SYDVKM. This CDR3 spans 11 amino acids. Trimming left V 6 bases short and J 8 bases short, with 10 bases between. For the CDR3, the DNA is TGTGCCAGCAGCACGGTAGGAGGCTACACCTTC. Translated, it gives CASSTVGGYTF.

This chain connects TRBV2 to TRBJ2-7; TRBD1 agrees at 8 bases. Germline V gives CDR1 SNHLY, CDR2 FYNNEI. The junction had 3 bases not matched to a gene; V was cut back by 4 bases and J by 4 bases. The CDR3 is made up of 13 amino acids. CDR3 in DNA: TGTGCCAGCAGTGGGACAGGGAATTACGAGCAGTACTTC. Translating it yields CASSGTGNYEQYF.

V gene TRBV4-1 combines with J gene TRBJ2-3; D call uncertain. CDR3 length: 17 amino acids. Germline assignment: CDR1 MGHRA and CDR2 YSYEKL. The ends were cut back, 0 bases at V and 4 bases at J, with 17 bases in the middle. This CDR3 is CASSQDLDRAHADTQYF. In DNA form, the CDR3 reads TGCGCCAGCAGCCAAGATCTGGATCGAGCGCACGCAGATACGCAGTATTTT.

The chain uses TRBV30 and TRBJ2-7; 9 nucleotides match TRBD2. The CDR3 spans 15 residues. Trimming cost V 2 bases and J 5 bases; bases outside gene matches: 10. CDR1 and CDR2 from the germline V gene are GTSNPN and SVGIG (reference sequence). The chain's CDR3 is CAWSTAGGPPHEQYF. The CDR3 region has the DNA TGTGCCTGGAGTACCGCGGGAGGGCCTCCTCACGAGCAGTACTTC.

Only a few counts were recorded for this clone. The V gene is TRBV5-1, the J gene TRBJ2-3, with TRBD2 identical over 11 bases. The ends lost 4 bases at V and 1 base at J; junction bases unmatched: 8. Germline assignment: CDR1 SGHRS and CDR2 YFSETQ. The CDR3 consists of 17 residues. CDR3 sequence (DNA): TGCGCCAGCAGCCGGGGTAGCGGGAGGGCTGGCACAGATACGCAGTATTTT. This codes for CASSRGSGRAGTDTQYF.

The chain joins TRBV7-9 to TRBJ2-5, with D possibly matching TRBD2 (5 bases). The germline V gene has CDR1 SEHNR and CDR2 FQNEAQ (reference sequence). The CDR3 consists of 14 residues. V lost 2 bases and J lost 0, with 7 bases in between. CDR3 in DNA: TGTGCCAGCAGCTTATTCGGGGACCAAGAGACCCAGTACTTC. It encodes CASSLFGDQETQYF.

In DNA, the CDR3 is TGCGCCAGCAGCTTGAACACAGTCCCATCAACTGAAGCTTTCTTT. Translating it yields CASSLNTVPSTEAFF. The chain employs TRBV5-1 and TRBJ1-1; D is uncertain. CDR1 is SGHRS, CDR2 YFSETQ, per germline. Trimming removed 1 base from V and 5 bases from J, with 15 bases in between. There are 15 residues in the CDR3.

The rearrangement uses TRBV29-1 and TRBJ1-2; D ambiguous. CDR1 and CDR2 from the germline V gene are SQVTM and ANQGSEA. This CDR3 has 12 amino acids. V gave up 3 bases and J gave up 3 bases, with 8 bases separating them. DNA of the CDR3: TGCAGCGTTGACCATTTAGACTATGGCTACACCTTC. Translating it yields CSVDHLDYGYTF.